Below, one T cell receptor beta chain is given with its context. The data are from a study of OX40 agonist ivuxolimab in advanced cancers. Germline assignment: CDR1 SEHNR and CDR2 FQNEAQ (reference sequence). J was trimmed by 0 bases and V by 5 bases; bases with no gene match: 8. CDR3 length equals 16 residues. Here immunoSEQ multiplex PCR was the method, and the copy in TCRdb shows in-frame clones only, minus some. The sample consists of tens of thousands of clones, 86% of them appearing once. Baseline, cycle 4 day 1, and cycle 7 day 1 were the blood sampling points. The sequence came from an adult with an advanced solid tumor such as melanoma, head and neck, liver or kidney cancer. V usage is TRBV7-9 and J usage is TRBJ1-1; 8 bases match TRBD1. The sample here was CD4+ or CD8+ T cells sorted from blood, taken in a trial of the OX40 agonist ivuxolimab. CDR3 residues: CASSRWQGALNTEAFF. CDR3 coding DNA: TGTGCCAGCAGCCGATGGCAGGGGGCACTGAACACTGAAGCTTTCTTT.